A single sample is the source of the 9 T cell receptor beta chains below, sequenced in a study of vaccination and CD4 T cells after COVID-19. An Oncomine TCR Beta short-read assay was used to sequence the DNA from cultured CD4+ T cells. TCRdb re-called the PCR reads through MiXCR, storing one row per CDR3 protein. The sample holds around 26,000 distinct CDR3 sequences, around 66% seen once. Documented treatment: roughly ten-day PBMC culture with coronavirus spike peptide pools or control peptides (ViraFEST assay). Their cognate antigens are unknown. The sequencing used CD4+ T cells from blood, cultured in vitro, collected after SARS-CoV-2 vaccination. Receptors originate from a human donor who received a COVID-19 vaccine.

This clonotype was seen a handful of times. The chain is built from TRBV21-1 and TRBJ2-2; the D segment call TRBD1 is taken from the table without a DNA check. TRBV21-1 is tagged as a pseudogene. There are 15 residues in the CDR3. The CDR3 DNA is TGTGCCAGCAAGACCGGGACAGAGAACACCGGGGAGCTGTTTTTT. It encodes CASKTGTENTGELFF.

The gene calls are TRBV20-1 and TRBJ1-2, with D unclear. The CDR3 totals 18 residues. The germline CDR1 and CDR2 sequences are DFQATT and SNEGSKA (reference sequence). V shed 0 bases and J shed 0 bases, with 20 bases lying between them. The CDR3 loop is CSARDHGLRRVPNYGYTF. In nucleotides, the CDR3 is TGCAGTGCTAGAGATCACGGACTCCGGAGGGTACCTAACTATGGCTACACCTTC.

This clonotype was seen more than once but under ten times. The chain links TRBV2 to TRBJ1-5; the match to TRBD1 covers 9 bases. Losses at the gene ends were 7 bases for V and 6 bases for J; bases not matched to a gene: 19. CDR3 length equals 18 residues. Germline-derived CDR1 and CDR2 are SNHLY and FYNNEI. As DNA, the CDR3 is TGTGCCAGCACCCGCTCGACAGGGGGGATATTATGGGGTCAGCCCCAGCATTTT. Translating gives CASTRSTGGILWGQPQHF.

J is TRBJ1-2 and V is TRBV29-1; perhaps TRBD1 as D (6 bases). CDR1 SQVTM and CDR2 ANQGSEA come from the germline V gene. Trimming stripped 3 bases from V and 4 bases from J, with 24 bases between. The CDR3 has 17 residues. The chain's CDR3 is CSVELGQGRIRSYGYTF. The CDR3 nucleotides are TGCAGCGTTGAGCTGGGGCAGGGGCGTATTCGGAGCTATGGCTACACCTTC.

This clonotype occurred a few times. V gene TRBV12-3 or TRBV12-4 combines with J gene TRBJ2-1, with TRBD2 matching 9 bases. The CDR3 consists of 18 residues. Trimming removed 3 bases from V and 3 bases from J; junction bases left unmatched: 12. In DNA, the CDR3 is TGTGCCAGCAGTTTCTCAGCGGGGGGCCTAACAAACTACAATGAGCAGTTCTTC. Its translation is CASSFSAGGLTNYNEQFF.

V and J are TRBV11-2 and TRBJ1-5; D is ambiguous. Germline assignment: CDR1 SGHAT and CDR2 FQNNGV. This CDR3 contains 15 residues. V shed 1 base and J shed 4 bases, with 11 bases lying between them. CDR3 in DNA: TGTGCCAGCAGCTTAGCGGGAATTGTGAATCAGCCCCAGCATTTT. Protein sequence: CASSLAGIVNQPQHF.

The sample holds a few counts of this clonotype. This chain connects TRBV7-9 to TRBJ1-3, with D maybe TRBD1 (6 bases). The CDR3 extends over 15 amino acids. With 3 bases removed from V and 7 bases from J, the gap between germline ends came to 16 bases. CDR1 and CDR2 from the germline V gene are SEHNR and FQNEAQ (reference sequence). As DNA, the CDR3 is TGTGCCAGCAGCTTCACAGGGACCGTCACGAACACCATATATTTT. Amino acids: CASSFTGTVTNTIYF.

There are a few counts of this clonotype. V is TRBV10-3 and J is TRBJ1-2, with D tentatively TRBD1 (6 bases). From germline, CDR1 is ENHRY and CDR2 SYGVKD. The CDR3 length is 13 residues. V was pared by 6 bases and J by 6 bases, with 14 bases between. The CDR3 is CAISEQGINGYTF. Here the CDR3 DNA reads TGTGCCATCAGCGAACAGGGCATCAATGGCTACACCTTC.

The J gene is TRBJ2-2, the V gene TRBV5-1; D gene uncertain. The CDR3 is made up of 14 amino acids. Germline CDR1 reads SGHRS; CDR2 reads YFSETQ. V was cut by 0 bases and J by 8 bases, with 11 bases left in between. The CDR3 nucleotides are TGCGCCAGCAGCTTGGATACGGACGGGGGGGAGCTGTTTTTT. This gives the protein CASSLDTDGGELFF.